The entry below describes one T cell receptor (beta chain). The source of the sample is a study of blood T cell repertoires in COVID-19. The overall study: Specimens from acute and convalescent COVID-19 originated in the United States, Italy and Spain.

From germline, CDR1 is DFQATT and CDR2 SNEGSKA (reference sequence). Trimming pared 5 bases from V and 1 base from J, leaving 10 bases between. The CDR3 sequence is 13 residues long. Only in-frame clones appear in the TCRdb table, and some are missing; sequencing was by immunoSEQ multiplex PCR. The sample lists around 100,000 clones, approximately 90% occurring once. The source of this sequence is a man aged 55 to 70 with acute or convalescent COVID-19. The chain combines TRBV20-1 with TRBJ2-3; D is unclear. The sequencing sample was made of peripheral blood. The chain's CDR3 is CSAGGGGTDTQYF. The CDR3 nucleotides read TGCAGTGCTGGTGGCGGTGGCACAGATACGCAGTATTTT.